Each of the 17 T cell receptor beta chains below was sequenced from the same sample in a study of response to subunit inactivated influenza vaccine. Via MiXCR, TCRdb re-called the RT-PCR reads, giving one row per CDR3 protein. The sample lists about 650,000 distinct CDR3 sequences, 14% seen once, with 7.5% to 9% in the top ten. The specimen was PBMCs from blood, collected 14 days before vaccination. These receptor sequences come from a middle-aged man who received an inactivated influenza vaccine.

This clonotype was observed a handful of times. The chain is built from TRBV2 and TRBJ2-3; TRBD1 is a possible D gene (6 bases). The CDR3 is 16 residues long. The V gene's germline CDR1 is SNHLY and CDR2 FYNNEI. Trimming removed 7 bases at V and 8 bases at J, with 25 bases between. The CDR3 nucleotides read TGTGCCAGCACCGCCAGGGACATTAGCACACCGGGTACGCAGTATTTT. Translating it yields CASTARDISTPGTQYF.

V usage is TRBV20-1 and J usage is TRBJ2-5, with D unclear. CDR3 length: 14 residues. Per germline, CDR1 DFQATT and CDR2 SNEGSKA (reference sequence). V lost 0 bases to trimming and J lost 6 bases, with 14 bases between them. For the CDR3, the DNA is TGCAGTGCTAGAGATCCTGGGTACGGAAAGACCCAGTACTTC. Residues: CSARDPGYGKTQYF.

This chain joins TRBV7-8 and TRBJ1-5; 7 bases align to TRBD1. This CDR3 has 17 residues. The ends lost 1 base at V and 3 bases at J; junction bases unmatched: 9. The germline CDR1 and CDR2 sequences are SGHVS and FQNEAQ. Here the CDR3 reads CASSLVSGQVYNQPQHF. The CDR3 DNA reads TGTGCCAGCAGCTTAGTCTCCGGACAGGTCTACAATCAGCCCCAGCATTTT.

The chain combines TRBV28 with TRBJ1-1; D gene uncertain. V gave up 3 bases and J gave up 1 base, with 12 bases separating them. The CDR3 is 15 amino acids. Germline V lookup: CDR1 MDHEN, CDR2 SYDVKM. The CDR3 bases are TGTGCCAGCAGTTTTATAAGGTTGGAGAACACTGAAGCTTTCTTT. It specifies CASSFIRLENTEAFF.

V gene TRBV20-1 combines with J gene TRBJ1-5, with 9 bases that match TRBD1. The CDR3 length is 13 residues. Germline V gene sequence: CDR1 DFQATT, CDR2 SNEGSKA (reference sequence). V lost 6 bases and J lost 4; bases outside the gene matches: 4. The CDR3: CSALTGGNQPQHF. In DNA form, the CDR3 reads TGCAGTGCGTTGACAGGGGGTAATCAGCCCCAGCATTTT.

J is TRBJ1-2 and V is TRBV9; no reliable D call. Trimming left V 1 base short and J 4 bases short, with 11 bases between. Germline CDR1 and CDR2: SGDLS and YYNGEE. The CDR3 has 14 amino acids. The CDR3 DNA reads TGTGCCAGCAGCGTAACCGACGGAGGCTATGGCTACACCTTC. Translation gives CASSVTDGGYGYTF.

This sequence joins TRBV24-1 and TRBJ2-5; possibly TRBD2 for D (6 bases). CDR1 and CDR2 (germline): KGHDR, SFDVKD. This CDR3 is built from 14 residues. The V and J ends lost 4 bases and 4 bases respectively, with 12 bases between them. CDR3 amino acids: CATSEFRGTETQYF. CDR3 bases: TGTGCCACCAGTGAATTTCGGGGGACAGAGACCCAGTACTTC.

The sample holds a few counts of this clonotype. The chain is built from TRBV20-1 and TRBJ2-7; TRBD2 aligns across 7 bases. Germline loops: CDR1 DFQATT, CDR2 SNEGSKA (reference sequence). V lost 3 bases, J lost 2 bases, and 4 bases stayed unmatched. The CDR3 loop spans 13 amino acids. CDR3 DNA: TGCAGTGCTAGGCCGGGACTAACCTACGAGCAGTACTTC. Translated: CSARPGLTYEQYF.

The genes are TRBV21-1 and TRBJ2-1; the D segment call TRBD2 is taken from the table without a DNA check. TRBV21-1 is noted as a pseudogene. The CDR3 sequence is 16 residues long. The CDR3 sequence: CASSKPSGGRDNEQFF. The DNA for the CDR3 is TGTGCCAGCAGCAAACCCTCTGGGGGGAGGGACAATGAGCAGTTCTTC.

V gene TRBV12-3 or TRBV12-4 combines with J gene TRBJ2-7, with 9 bases lining up with TRBD1. With 6 bases clipped from V and 5 bases from J, the junction kept 5 bases outside the gene matches. The CDR3 has 13 amino acids. Here the CDR3 reads CASRDRGFDEQYF. As DNA, the CDR3 is TGTGCCAGCAGGGACAGGGGATTCGACGAGCAGTACTTC.

V and J are TRBV19 and TRBJ2-5, with D uncertain. Germline V gene lookup returns CDR1 LNHDA and CDR2 SQIVND (reference sequence). The CDR3 sequence is 14 residues long. V was pared by 4 bases and J by 0 bases, with 9 bases between. CDR3 DNA: TGTGCCAGTAGTACCCGACACTACCAAGAGACCCAGTACTTC. This gives the protein CASSTRHYQETQYF.

The chain joins TRBV28 to TRBJ2-1; D is unresolved. CDR1 and CDR2 (germline): MDHEN, SYDVKM. The CDR3 spans 14 residues. V was pared by 2 bases and J by 8 bases, with 13 bases between. The CDR3 nucleotides read TGTGCCAGCAGTTTAAGACCCCTCGGAGATGAGCAGTTCTTC. Translation gives CASSLRPLGDEQFF. Full variable domain (outside the CDR3, taken from reference TRBV28 and TRBJ2-1): DVKVTQSSRYLVKRTGEKVFLECVQDMDHENMFWYRQDPGLGLRLIYFSYDVKMKEKGDIPEGYSVSREKKERFSLILESASTNQTSMYLCASSLRPLGDEQFFGPGTRLTVL.

This clonotype has at least ten counts. V usage is TRBV7-9 and J usage is TRBJ2-3, with no clear D. V lost 0 bases to trimming and J lost 2 bases, with 6 bases between them. The CDR3 runs to 14 residues. Germline V gene lookup returns CDR1 SEHNR and CDR2 FQNEAQ (reference sequence). The CDR3 sequence: CASSLAYFTDTQYF. CDR3 DNA: TGTGCCAGCAGCTTAGCCTACTTCACAGATACGCAGTATTTT.

This clonotype was found a few times. V usage is TRBV4-3 and J usage is TRBJ1-1; 12 bases match TRBD1. The CDR3 covers 17 residues. Germline trimming cut 3 bases from V and 6 bases from J; bases unmatched to any gene: 11. Germline V CDR1 and CDR2: LGHNA, YSLEER. CDR3 in amino acids: CASSQERDRGQGAEAFF. The CDR3 DNA follows: TGCGCCAGCAGCCAGGAAAGGGACAGGGGGCAAGGCGCTGAAGCTTTCTTT.

This sequence joins TRBV29-1 and TRBJ2-1; D might be TRBD1 (6 bases). The CDR3 consists of 13 residues. The V end lost 8 bases, the J end lost 1 base, and 12 bases lay between the germline ends. CDR1 SQVTM and CDR2 ANQGSEA come from the germline V gene. The CDR3 DNA reads as TGCAGCCTCACTACAGGGTCCTACAATGAGCAGTTCTTC. It translates to CSLTTGSYNEQFF.

The gene calls are TRBV6-5 and TRBJ2-3; possibly TRBD2 for D (6 bases). Germline assignment: CDR1 MNHEY and CDR2 SVGAGI. This CDR3 is built from 16 residues. V lost 4 bases and J 3 bases, leaving 17 bases between the germline ends. CDR3 DNA: TGTGCCAGCAGTTCGAATCGGCGGGAAATTACAGATACGCAGTATTTT. Its translation: CASSSNRREITDTQYF.

This clonotype was observed a handful of times. The chain employs TRBV6-1 and TRBJ2-5; 7 nucleotides match TRBD2. The germline gives CDR1 MNHNS, CDR2 SASEGT. The V gene end was trimmed by 6 bases and the J gene end by 6 bases; junction bases not matched to a gene: 13. The CDR3 sequence is 15 residues long. CDR3 sequence reads: CASRLTSSGSQTQYF. Here the CDR3 DNA reads TGTGCCAGCAGACTGACTAGCTCGGGTTCGCAGACCCAGTACTTC.